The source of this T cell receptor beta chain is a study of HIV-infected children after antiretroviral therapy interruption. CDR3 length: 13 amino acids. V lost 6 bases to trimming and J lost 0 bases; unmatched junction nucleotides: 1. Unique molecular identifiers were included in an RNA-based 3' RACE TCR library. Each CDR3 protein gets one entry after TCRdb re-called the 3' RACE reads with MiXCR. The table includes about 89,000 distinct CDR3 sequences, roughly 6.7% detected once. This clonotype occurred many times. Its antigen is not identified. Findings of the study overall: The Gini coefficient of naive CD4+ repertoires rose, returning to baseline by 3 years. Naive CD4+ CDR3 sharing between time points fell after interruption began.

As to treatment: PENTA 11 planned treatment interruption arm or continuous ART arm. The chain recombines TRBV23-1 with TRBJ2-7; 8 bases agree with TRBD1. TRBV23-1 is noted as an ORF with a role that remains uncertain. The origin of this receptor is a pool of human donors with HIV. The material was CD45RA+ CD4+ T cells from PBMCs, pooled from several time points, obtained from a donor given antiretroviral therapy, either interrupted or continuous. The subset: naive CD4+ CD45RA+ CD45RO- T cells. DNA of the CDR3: TGCGCCAGCAGGACAGGGGACTCCTACGAGCAGTACTTC. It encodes CASRTGDSYEQYF.